Listed here are 30 T cell receptor beta chains from one sample, sequenced in a study of cytomegalovirus exposure and HLA in healthy donors. Clones were sequenced by immunoSEQ multiplex PCR, and TCRdb holds only the in-frame ones, with some missing. The table includes over 110,000 clones, 84% detected once. Sequenced material: PBMCs. The receptor set was obtained from a woman aged 25 to 45 in good health and CMV-seronegative.

The chain combines TRBV6-5 with TRBJ2-5; 10 bases fit TRBD2. Losses at the gene ends were 0 bases for V and 4 bases for J; bases not matched to a gene: 5. The CDR3 contains 16 residues. Germline CDR1 is MNHEY and CDR2 is SVGAGI. The CDR3 region is CASSYSQRGGGETQYF. CDR3 nucleotide sequence: TGTGCCAGCAGTTACTCCCAGCGGGGGGGCGGAGAGACCCAGTACTTC.

This rearrangement joins TRBV28 to TRBJ1-1; D gene unclear. Germline V gene data show CDR1 as MDHEN and CDR2 as SYDVKM. V gave up 2 bases and J gave up 5 bases, with 12 bases separating them. This CDR3 comprises 14 residues. DNA for the CDR3: TGTGCCAGCAGTTTAGAATTAGGAGTTACTGAAGCTTTCTTT. Its protein product is CASSLELGVTEAFF.

This chain uses TRBV2 with TRBJ2-2, with 7 bases aligning to TRBD2. The CDR3 has 14 amino acids. The V segment lost 5 bases and the J segment 4 bases; nucleotides outside the gene matches: 4. The V gene's germline CDR1 is SNHLY and CDR2 FYNNEI. CDR3 amino acids: CASSWRGSTGELFF. The CDR3 coding sequence is TGTGCCAGCAGTTGGCGGGGGAGCACCGGGGAGCTGTTTTTT.

This rearrangement joins TRBV21-1 to TRBJ2-2; no DNA check was done on the table's D call, TRBD2. TRBV21-1 corresponds to a pseudogene. The CDR3 runs to 12 residues. In DNA form, the CDR3 reads TGTGCCAGCATCATGGAACGGGGGAAGCTGTTTTTT. As protein: CASIMERGKLFF.

The chain combines TRBV28 with TRBJ1-5; no clear D gene. With 6 bases removed from V and 0 bases from J, the gap between germline ends came to 9 bases. Per germline, CDR1 MDHEN and CDR2 SYDVKM. This CDR3 region has 14 residues. CDR3 residues: CASSLEYSNQPQHF. The CDR3 nucleotides are TGTGCCAGCAGCCTAGAGTATAGCAATCAGCCCCAGCATTTT.

V usage is TRBV9 and J usage is TRBJ2-1; 8 bases map to TRBD1. The V and J ends lost 0 bases and 12 bases, in that order; junction bases with no gene match: 11. Germline V gene data show CDR1 as SGDLS and CDR2 as YYNGEE. CDR3 length: 15 amino acids. CDR3 amino acids: CASSVDFRGRFGQFF. In DNA, the CDR3 is TGTGCCAGCAGCGTAGATTTCAGGGGGCGCTTTGGGCAGTTCTTC.

The chain couples TRBV6-6 to TRBJ1-2; 10 nucleotides align to TRBD1. The CDR3 runs to 14 residues. The V segment lost 5 bases and the J segment 7 bases; nucleotides outside the gene matches: 7. Germline V gives CDR1 MNHNY, CDR2 SVGAGI (reference sequence). CDR3 amino acids: CASSLDRGRGGYTF. The CDR3 region has the DNA TGTGCCAGCAGTCTTGACAGGGGGCGTGGTGGCTACACCTTC.

The chain couples TRBV4-3 to TRBJ2-2; 11 nucleotides agree with TRBD2. The CDR3 covers 18 residues. Germline assignment: CDR1 LGHNA and CDR2 YSLEER. Trimming cost V 1 base and J 7 bases; bases outside gene matches: 11. This chain's CDR3 is CASSQGFVAGGRIGELFF. DNA for the CDR3: TGCGCCAGCAGCCAAGGGTTCGTAGCGGGGGGGCGGATCGGGGAGCTGTTTTTT.

Points on this clone: This same CDR3 is encoded by further DNA sequences in the sample. CDR3 nucleotides: TGTGCCAGTAGCCTACAGGGGGGAAGGGACACTGAAGCTTTCTTT. Its translation: CASSLQGGRDTEAFF. The chain joins TRBV19 to TRBJ1-1, with 8 positions matching TRBD1. V lost 6 bases to trimming and J lost 3 bases; unmatched junction nucleotides: 9. Looked up from germline, CDR1 is LNHDA and CDR2 is SQIVND (reference sequence). The CDR3 covers 15 residues.

Points on this clone: Other nucleotide sequences from this sample produce the same CDR3. The genes are TRBV9 and TRBJ1-1, with 7 bases aligning to TRBD1. The CDR3 has 13 amino acids. Germline lookup yields CDR1 SGDLS and CDR2 YYNGEE. The junction had 5 bases not matched to a gene; V was cut back by 4 bases and J by 5 bases. Written as DNA, the CDR3 is TGTGCCAGCAGCCCCCAGGGGGGAACTGAAGCTTTCTTT. Amino acids: CASSPQGGTEAFF.

V gene TRBV2 combines with J gene TRBJ2-7; 9 bases are shared with TRBD1. Per the germline V gene, CDR1 is SNHLY and CDR2 is FYNNEI. Losses at the gene ends were 7 bases for V and 2 bases for J; bases not matched to a gene: 6. This CDR3 has 14 amino acids. The CDR3 DNA follows: TGTGCCAGCACAGGACAGGGGCCAACCTACGAGCAGTACTTC. Translating gives CASTGQGPTYEQYF.

J is TRBJ1-1 and V is TRBV7-6; D is unclear. V was cut by 5 bases and J by 1 base, with 8 bases left in between. This CDR3 comprises 13 residues. Per germline, CDR1 SGHVS and CDR2 FNYEAQ. The CDR3 DNA sequence: TGTGCCAGCAGCCTGAGCAAGAACACTGAAGCTTTCTTT. Translation gives CASSLSKNTEAFF.

The rearrangement uses TRBV5-4 and TRBJ1-2; 9 positions agree with TRBD1. The CDR3 is 13 amino acids. The V gene end was trimmed by 3 bases and the J gene end by 6 bases; junction bases not matched to a gene: 3. Per the germline V gene, CDR1 is SGHNT and CDR2 is YYREEE (reference sequence). This CDR3 reads CASSWDRVDGYTF. The CDR3 nucleotides are TGTGCCAGCAGCTGGGACAGGGTGGATGGCTACACCTTC.

The chain has TRBV11-2 and TRBJ2-7; D might be TRBD1 (6 bases). This CDR3 region has 14 residues. The V and J ends lost 5 bases and 3 bases respectively, with 14 bases between them. Germline lookup yields CDR1 SGHAT and CDR2 FQNNGV. CDR3 protein: CASSPQGIIYEQYF. In DNA form, the CDR3 reads TGTGCCAGCAGCCCACAGGGAATTATCTACGAGCAGTACTTC. Combining the CDR3 with reference TRBV11-2 and TRBJ2-7 gives the whole variable domain EAGVAQSPRYKIIEKRQSVAFWCNPISGHATLYWYQQILGQGPKLLIQFQNNGVVDDSQLPKDRFSAERLKGVDSTLKIQPAKLEDSAVYLCASSPQGIIYEQYFGPGTRLTVT.

This chain links TRBV6-8 with TRBJ2-5; 7 bases agree with TRBD2. CDR1 is MNHGY, CDR2 SAAAGT, per germline. The CDR3 sequence is 14 residues long. Unmatched junction bases numbered 14, after V lost 11 bases and J lost 5 bases. DNA of the CDR3: TGTGCCCGACAACGGACTAGTATTGACGAGACCCAGTACTTC. Translation: CARQRTSIDETQYF.

The chain combines TRBV29-1 with TRBJ1-2, with D perhaps TRBD1 (5 bases). Trimming removed 6 bases from V and 6 bases from J, with 20 bases in between. Germline assignment: CDR1 SQVTM and CDR2 ANQGSEA. The CDR3 has 14 amino acids. The DNA of the CDR3 is TGCAGCGTGGGAGGAGGTGGATTGGGGGATGGCTACACCTTC. Protein product: CSVGGGGLGDGYTF.

This chain connects TRBV6-6 to TRBJ1-1; D gene ambiguous. The CDR3 has 14 residues. Germline V lookup: CDR1 MNHNY, CDR2 SVGAGI (reference sequence). Trimming stripped 7 bases from V and 0 bases from J, with 12 bases between. The CDR3 reads CASTPQELNTEAFF. DNA of the CDR3: TGTGCCAGCACACCCCAGGAACTGAACACTGAAGCTTTCTTT.

The rearrangement uses TRBV7-8 and TRBJ1-2; the D gene is possibly TRBD1 (6 bases). The V end lost 1 base, the J end lost 1 base, and 10 bases lay between the germline ends. CDR1 SGHVS and CDR2 FQNEAQ come from the germline V gene. This CDR3 has 15 residues. This CDR3 reads CASSLEAGDNYGYTF. DNA of the CDR3: TGTGCCAGCAGCTTAGAGGCAGGGGATAACTATGGCTACACCTTC.

V gene TRBV2 combines with J gene TRBJ1-4; no clear D gene. There are 13 residues in the CDR3. CDR1 and CDR2 from the germline V gene are SNHLY and FYNNEI. V gave up 3 bases and J gave up 8 bases, with 10 bases separating them. CDR3 bases: TGTGCCAGCAGTGAGTCAGGCTACGAAAAACTGTTTTTT. The encoded protein is CASSESGYEKLFF.

This chain links TRBV7-6 with TRBJ1-2, with a tentative D call TRBD1 (6 bases). The CDR3 consists of 13 residues. CDR1 is SGHVS, CDR2 FNYEAQ, per germline. Trimming left V 4 bases short and J 7 bases short, with 13 bases between. This chain's CDR3 is CASSWLQGSGYTF. The CDR3 nucleotides read TGTGCCAGCAGCTGGCTACAGGGCTCTGGCTACACCTTC.

The chain links TRBV6-4 to TRBJ2-5; 7 bases agree with TRBD1. After removal of 7 bases from V and 4 bases from J, the junction contained 6 bases not matched to a gene. The CDR3 is 13 residues long. Looked up from germline, CDR1 is MRHNA and CDR2 is SNTAGT. CDR3 region: CASKFTGAETQYF. The CDR3 bases are TGTGCCAGCAAGTTTACAGGGGCAGAGACCCAGTACTTC.

The chain has TRBV27 and TRBJ1-1; D possibly corresponds to TRBD1 (6 bases). Trimming took off 3 bases at V and 10 bases at J, with 15 bases between the two ends. Germline V gene lookup returns CDR1 MNHEY and CDR2 SMNVEV (reference sequence). The CDR3 spans 13 residues. The CDR3 nucleotides are TGTGCCAGCAGTTTCCCAGGGGAAGCAGCAGCTTTCTTT. It encodes CASSFPGEAAAFF.

The chain uses TRBV7-6 and TRBJ2-3, with D hard to call. Germline V gene sequence: CDR1 SGHVS, CDR2 FNYEAQ. The CDR3 contains 13 residues. V lost 4 bases and J 3 bases, leaving 8 bases between the germline ends. The CDR3 DNA sequence: TGTGCCAGCAGCTCCGAGTGGACAGATACGCAGTATTTT. It codes for CASSSEWTDTQYF.

The genes are TRBV5-1 and TRBJ2-2; the match to TRBD2 covers 9 bases. Germline V gives CDR1 SGHRS, CDR2 YFSETQ. This CDR3 is 16 amino acids long. V trimming: 1 base; J trimming: 5 bases; junction bases outside the gene matches: 6. The CDR3 loop reads CASSLLGLAPTGELFF. The CDR3 DNA sequence: TGCGCCAGCAGCTTGCTTGGACTAGCGCCTACCGGGGAGCTGTTTTTT.

As concerns this clone: Other DNA sequences in this sample translate to the same CDR3. The chain combines TRBV7-2 with TRBJ2-7; TRBD2 matches at 12 bases. CDR1 and CDR2 from the germline V gene are SGHTA and FQGNSA. The CDR3 sequence is 15 residues long. J was trimmed by 2 bases and V by 3 bases; bases with no gene match: 2. The CDR3 DNA is TGTGCCAGCAGCTTGCTAGCGGGGGGGCCCTACGAGCAGTACTTC. It codes for CASSLLAGGPYEQYF.

The CDR3 sequence: CASSPGLRAYEQYF. Written as DNA, the CDR3 is TGTGCCAGCTCGCCGGGGTTAAGGGCTTACGAGCAGTACTTC. J is TRBJ2-7 and V is TRBV18; weak D call: TRBD2 (5 bases). The length of the CDR3 is 14 residues. V shed 6 bases and J shed 4 bases, with 16 bases lying between them. From germline, CDR1 is KGHSH and CDR2 LQKENI.

V usage is TRBV7-2 and J usage is TRBJ2-7; 9 nucleotides match TRBD1. This CDR3 spans 15 amino acids. With 2 bases clipped from V and 7 bases from J, the junction kept 9 bases outside the gene matches. Germline-derived CDR1 and CDR2 are SGHTA and FQGNSA. The CDR3 reads CASSLTGTGSFEQYF. The CDR3 coding sequence is TGTGCCAGCAGCTTAACCGGGACAGGGAGTTTTGAGCAGTACTTC.

CDR3 nucleotides: TGTGCCAGGAACGTGGGCGGGCAAGAGACCCAGTACTTC. As protein: CARNVGGQETQYF. The gene calls are TRBV2 and TRBJ2-5, with a weak D call TRBD2 (5 bases). Germline V lookup: CDR1 SNHLY, CDR2 FYNNEI. V lost 9 bases and J 2 bases, leaving 13 bases between the germline ends. The CDR3 length is 13 residues.

The gene calls are TRBV6-1 and TRBJ1-2, with 9 positions matching TRBD1. The CDR3 totals 14 residues. The trim removed 6 bases at V and 6 bases at J, leaving 8 bases unmatched. Germline V gene sequence: CDR1 MNHNS, CDR2 SASEGT. The DNA of the CDR3 is TGTGCCAGCAGATTACAGGGGGCGGAGAATGGCTACACCTTC. This gives the protein CASRLQGAENGYTF.

V is TRBV7-9 and J is TRBJ1-4; 10 nucleotides agree with TRBD1. This CDR3 has 15 amino acids. V shed 5 bases, J shed 10 bases, and the junction held 10 bases outside the gene matches. In germline, CDR1 is SEHNR, CDR2 FQNEAQ (reference sequence). This CDR3 reads CASSTERQGAGKLFF. The CDR3 nucleotides are TGTGCCAGCAGCACCGAGAGACAGGGGGCAGGAAAACTGTTTTTT.